One sample yielded the 27 T cell receptor beta chains listed below, sequenced in a study of human T cells and chemical hapten exposure. Time point given: pre-sensitization, week 0. Treatment here: therapeutic diphenylcyclopropenone sensitization with weekly scalp DPC. TCRdb reprocessed the RACE reads via MiXCR and lists one record per CDR3 protein. The sample has tens of thousands of distinct CDR3 sequences; over 9.5% are singletons. The starting material was whole blood, obtained in connection with sensitization to the hapten diphenylcyclopropenone (DPC). Receptors were obtained from a man in his thirties or forties with alopecia areata. Some clones in this sample may be carry-over from other donors' samples.

With regard to this clonotype: No conserved phenylalanine or tryptophan is present at the end of the CDR3, so a read error is the likely explanation. The chain joins TRBV2 to TRBJ2-3; maybe TRBD2 (5 bases). The CDR3 totals 19 residues. Trimming cost V 6 bases and J 0 bases, with 25 bases left between them. The germline gives CDR1 SNHLY, CDR2 FYNNEI. In nucleotides, the CDR3 is TGTGCCAGCAGCCTCCGGCTAGCTGGATCGTTCACTAGCACAGATACGCAGTATTAT. This translates into CASSLRLAGSFTSTDTQYY.

About this clonotype: This could be a read error, since a much larger clone is one nucleotide away. This CDR3 reads CASNEAVHTQYF. CDR3 DNA sequence: TGTGCCAGCAATGAAGCTGTCCATACGCAGTATTTT. The chain couples TRBV2 to TRBJ2-3; D remains ambiguous. The germline CDR1 and CDR2 sequences are SNHLY and FYNNEI. There are 12 residues in the CDR3.

Many counts were recorded for this clonotype. The V call is TRBV12-3 or TRBV12-4, the J call TRBJ2-7; 8 bases line up with TRBD1. V lost 5 bases, J lost 6 bases, and 3 bases stayed unmatched. This CDR3 has 12 amino acids. CDR3 coding DNA: TGTGCCAGCAGTAGGACAGGGTCCGAGCAGTACGTC. Its protein product is CASSRTGSEQYV.

This clonotype was picked up many times. J is TRBJ2-3 and V is TRBV7-3; 8 bases align to TRBD2. This CDR3 is 16 amino acids long. Germline trimming cut 5 bases from V and 7 bases from J; bases unmatched to any gene: 14. Germline V lookup: CDR1 SGHTA, CDR2 FQGTGA. The CDR3 sequence: CASSPQWSGGHNTQYF. The CDR3 DNA sequence: TGTGCCAGCAGCCCCCAGTGGAGCGGGGGACACAATACGCAGTATTTT.

The chain combines TRBV7-8 with TRBJ2-7; 13 bases are shared with TRBD2. The V gene end was trimmed by 5 bases and the J gene end by 6 bases; junction bases not matched to a gene: 4. Germline V lookup: CDR1 SGHVS, CDR2 FQNEAQ. The CDR3 contains 14 residues. CDR3 region: CASSPGLAGREQYF. In DNA, the CDR3 is TGTGCCAGCAGCCCGGGACTAGCGGGGCGCGAGCAGTACTTC.

This clonotype was counted many times. This chain joins TRBV4-3 and TRBJ1-4; 9 bases line up with TRBD1. This CDR3 region has 15 residues. Germline V gene data show CDR1 as LGHNA and CDR2 as YSLEER. With V trimmed by 0 bases and J by 10 bases, 6 bases remained unmatched. CDR3 coding DNA: TGCGCCAGCAGCCAAGACACCGGGACAGGGAGAAAACTGTTTTTT. Its protein product is CASSQDTGTGRKLFF.

This clonotype has at least ten counts. The chain uses TRBV4-2 and TRBJ2-7, with D possibly called TRBD1 or TRBD2 (5 bases each). Germline CDR1 is LGHNA and CDR2 is YNFKEQ. This CDR3 has 13 amino acids. V was clipped by 0 bases and J by 7 bases, with 10 bases between them. The CDR3 DNA is TGTGCCAGCAGCCAAGATACCTGGGGGGAGCAGTACTTC. The encoded protein is CASSQDTWGEQYF.

This clonotype was seen only a few times. This chain links TRBV5-8 with TRBJ2-3; no clear D. The V gene's germline CDR1 is SGHTS and CDR2 YDEGEE. The CDR3 covers 14 residues. V lost 0 bases to trimming and J lost 2 bases, with 7 bases between them. The CDR3 spells CASSLAWATDTQYF. In nucleotides, the CDR3 is TGTGCCAGCAGCTTGGCTTGGGCCACAGATACGCAGTATTTT.

The chain employs TRBV18 and TRBJ2-5; tentatively, D is TRBD1 (6 bases). Germline lookup yields CDR1 KGHSH and CDR2 LQKENI. The CDR3 runs 18 residues. Trimming left V 6 bases short and J 0 bases short, with 23 bases between. CDR3 residues: CASSNLPGRTAHQETQYF. CDR3 coding DNA: TGTGCCAGCTCCAACTTACCCGGCCGGACAGCGCACCAAGAGACCCAGTACTTC.

This clonotype came up a few times. The genes are TRBV29-1 and TRBJ2-1; 7 nucleotides match TRBD2. The CDR3 length is 15 residues. Per germline, CDR1 SQVTM and CDR2 ANQGSEA. V gave up 3 bases and J gave up 5 bases; unmatched junction bases: 10. CDR3 bases: TGCAGCGTTGAGTTGTCATTAGCGGGTAACAATGAGCAGTTCTTC. Translation: CSVELSLAGNNEQFF.

V and J are TRBV7-9 and TRBJ1-2; TRBD1 agrees at 8 bases. This CDR3 comprises 15 residues. CDR1 is SEHNR and CDR2 is FQNEAQ in the germline V gene (reference sequence). V was pared by 0 bases and J by 7 bases, with 7 bases of the junction left unmatched. CDR3 sequence reads: CASSLARRQGAGYTF. Here the CDR3 DNA reads TGTGCCAGCAGCTTAGCGCGTCGGCAGGGGGCTGGCTACACCTTC.

This clonotype showed up many times. V and J are TRBV2 and TRBJ2-7; 9 nucleotides match TRBD1. The CDR3 sequence is 16 residues long. The V gene's germline CDR1 is SNHLY and CDR2 FYNNEI. V trimming: 7 bases; J trimming: 2 bases; junction bases outside the gene matches: 12. CDR3: CASKSAMGQGPYEQYF. The CDR3 DNA follows: TGTGCCAGCAAAAGTGCCATGGGACAGGGCCCCTACGAGCAGTACTTC.

As to this clonotype: This may be a read error, as it is one base from a much larger clone. The V and J genes are TRBV20-1 and TRBJ1-4; 7 bases match TRBD1. From germline, CDR1 is DFQATT and CDR2 SNEGSKA (reference sequence). V shed 3 bases and J 7 bases; nucleotides not matched to a gene: 8. This CDR3 has 14 residues. CDR3 sequence reads: CSASATGSIEKLFF. DNA for the CDR3: TGCAGTGCTAGTGCGACAGGGTCAATTGAAAAACTGTTTTTT.

The chain couples TRBV6-2 or TRBV6-3 to TRBJ2-3; TRBD2 is a possible D gene (6 bases). Germline assignment: CDR1 MNHEY and CDR2 SVGEGT. The ends were cut back, 6 bases at V and 2 bases at J, with 9 bases in the middle. The length of the CDR3 is 13 residues. DNA for the CDR3: TGTGCCAGCAGGGGACTCAACACAGATACGCAGTATTTT. Translation gives CASRGLNTDTQYF.

This clonotype has ten or more counts. This sequence joins TRBV12-3 or TRBV12-4 and TRBJ2-5, with 7 bases lining up with TRBD1. J was trimmed by 5 bases and V by 5 bases; bases with no gene match: 5. The CDR3 consists of 13 residues. The CDR3 coding sequence is TGTGCCAGCAGTCCGAGACAGGGCGAGACCCAGTACTTC. Its translation: CASSPRQGETQYF.

This clonotype was detected ten times or more. The V and J genes are TRBV27 and TRBJ2-7; D is unclear. The CDR3 is 13 residues long. The germline V and J ends were trimmed by 6 bases and 3 bases, with 12 bases remaining between them. Germline loops: CDR1 MNHEY, CDR2 SMNVEV (reference sequence). The CDR3 region has the DNA TGTGCCAGCAGGGCCTCTGGCAACTACGAGCAGTACGTC. The encoded protein is CASRASGNYEQYV.

This clonotype was seen only a few times. The gene calls are TRBV6-2 or TRBV6-3 and TRBJ1-5; 10 bases are shared with TRBD1. V lost 2 bases to trimming and J lost 2 bases; unmatched junction nucleotides: 12. The CDR3 is made up of 19 amino acids. The germline V gene has CDR1 MNHEY and CDR2 SVGEGT. The CDR3 protein is CASSYGLDRGGEGNQPQHF. DNA of the CDR3: TGTGCCAGCAGTTACGGCCTGGACAGGGGGGGTGAGGGCAATCAGCCCCAGCATTTT.

V gene TRBV4-2 combines with J gene TRBJ1-4, with 8 bases fitting TRBD1. This CDR3 comprises 16 residues. V shed 0 bases and J 5 bases; nucleotides not matched to a gene: 5. The germline V gene encodes CDR1 LGHNA and CDR2 YNFKEQ. The CDR3 bases are TGTGCCAGCAGCCAAGACCCAACAGGGGGGAATGAAAAACTGTTTTTT. Its translation is CASSQDPTGGNEKLFF.

In this sample, this clonotype turned up a few times. The chain couples TRBV11-2 to TRBJ2-1; 12 positions match TRBD2. The V gene end was trimmed by 5 bases and the J gene end by 4 bases; junction bases not matched to a gene: 3. The CDR3 runs 15 residues. Per germline, CDR1 SGHAT and CDR2 FQNNGV. Here the CDR3 reads CASSGGTSGYNEQFF. As DNA, the CDR3 is TGTGCCAGCAGCGGCGGGACTAGCGGGTACAATGAGCAGTTCTTC.

The chain employs TRBV6-5 and TRBJ2-1; 12 positions match TRBD2. Per germline, CDR1 MNHEY and CDR2 SVGAGI. The CDR3 runs to 16 residues. The trim removed 4 bases at V and 3 bases at J, leaving 4 bases unmatched. CDR3 in DNA: TGTGCCAGCAGTTCCAGACTAGCGGGAGTCTACAATGAGCAGTTCTTC. Translation gives CASSSRLAGVYNEQFF.

The sample holds many counts of this clonotype. The CDR3 DNA is TGTGCCAGCAGCTCCCGGACTAGCGGGAGGAGCTCCTACAATGAGCAGTTCTTC. Residues: CASSSRTSGRSSYNEQFF. The rearrangement uses TRBV7-2 and TRBJ2-1; 14 bases map to TRBD2. Germline trimming cut 4 bases from V and 0 bases from J; bases unmatched to any gene: 5. CDR3 length: 18 amino acids. Germline V CDR1 and CDR2: SGHTA, FQGNSA.

This clonotype was detected many times. The chain recombines TRBV12-3 or TRBV12-4 with TRBJ2-1, with D perhaps matching TRBD1 (6 bases). CDR3 size: 16 residues. Trimming pared 3 bases from V and 9 bases from J, leaving 21 bases between. The CDR3 nucleotides are TGTGCCAGCAGTTTCTTACAGGGACCTCTAGACGGTGAGCAGTTCTTC. Residues: CASSFLQGPLDGEQFF.

The table lists this clonotype with many counts. The chain is built from TRBV6-6 and TRBJ2-7, with a possible D match to TRBD2 (6 bases). Germline CDR1 MNHNY, CDR2 SVGAGI (reference sequence). V was clipped by 6 bases and J by 0 bases, with 12 bases between them. This CDR3 spans 14 amino acids. For the CDR3, the DNA is TGTGCCAGCAGCGGTCGGGGGTTCTCCTACGAGCAGTACGTC. Amino acids: CASSGRGFSYEQYV.

This clonotype was observed a few times. The genes are TRBV9 and TRBJ2-3; TRBD2 matches at 8 bases. Trimming took 4 bases from V and 2 from J; bases not matched to a gene: 24. Germline V gene sequence: CDR1 SGDLS, CDR2 YYNGEE. The CDR3 has 21 residues. CDR3 loop: CASSPTVSGSGRTTYTDTQYF. The DNA for the CDR3 is TGTGCCAGCAGCCCAACCGTCAGTGGGAGCGGGAGAACAACTTACACAGATACGCAGTATTTT.

The J gene is TRBJ1-5, the V gene TRBV2; D gene uncertain. Between the trimmed V and J ends, which lost 3 bases and 0 bases, there was a span of 3 bases. The CDR3 extends over 13 amino acids. Germline CDR1 and CDR2: SNHLY and FYNNEI. CDR3 residues: CASSDRSNQPQHF. As DNA, the CDR3 is TGTGCCAGCAGTGATCGTAGCAATCAGCCCCAGCATTTT.

In this sample, this clonotype turned up a few times. The chain uses TRBV7-2 and TRBJ2-1, with D possibly matching TRBD2 (5 bases). Trimming stripped 1 base from V and 5 bases from J, with 12 bases between. This CDR3 is 15 amino acids long. Per the germline V gene, CDR1 is SGHTA and CDR2 is FQGNSA. The CDR3 region is CASSLEVARDNEQFF. CDR3 bases: TGTGCCAGCAGCTTAGAGGTAGCGAGAGACAATGAGCAGTTCTTC.

This clonotype was seen many times. The chain is built from TRBV5-4 and TRBJ2-3; the D gene is possibly TRBD1 (5 bases). Germline CDR1 reads SGHNT; CDR2 reads YYREEE (reference sequence). V was cut by 5 bases and J by 4 bases, with 14 bases left in between. The CDR3 loop spans 14 amino acids. The CDR3 region is CASRVDRLSDTQYF. As DNA, the CDR3 is TGTGCCAGCAGAGTCGACAGACTTTCAGATACGCAGTATTTT.